The 19 T cell receptor beta chains in this list originate from one sample, sequenced in a study of CXCR3-negative and CXCR3-positive naive CD8 T cells. Their antigens are not known. The method, 5' RACE with UMI labels, was used to prepare the TRB cDNA libraries. TCRdb re-called the 5' RACE reads, yielding one record per CDR3 amino acid sequence without DNA. The sample features roughly 120,000 distinct CDR3 sequences, with 0.59% in its top ten. Study-wide results and limits: In CXCR3-positive naive cells, the TRB CDR3s were more hydrophobic than in CXCR3-negative naive cells.

The sample was naive CXCR3+ CD8+ T cells from blood. Subset noted: CD45RO-CCR7+CD27+CD95- naive CD8+ T cells expressing CXCR3 (TNR3+). These receptors all come from a human donor in good health. Some clones in this sample may be carry-over from other donors' samples.

The chain combines TRBV5-4 with TRBJ1-1; checking the TCRdb D call of TRBD1 is not possible without DNA. Germline V gene data show CDR1 as SGHNT and CDR2 as YYREEE (reference sequence). CDR3 length: 14 residues. CDR3 protein: CASSLQGGNTEAFF. Together with reference TRBV5-4 and TRBJ1-1, the CDR3 gives the full variable domain: ETGVTQSPTHLIKTRGQQVTLRCSSQSGHNTVSWYQQALGQGPQFIFQYYREEENGRGNFPPRFSGLQFPNYSSELNVNALELDDSALYLCASSLQGGNTEAFFGQGTRLTVV.

The J gene is TRBJ1-2, the V gene TRBV12-3 or TRBV12-4. There are 12 residues in the CDR3. This chain's CDR3 is CASRPPNYGYTF.

The J gene is TRBJ2-3, the V gene TRBV7-8; the D call of TRBD2 rests on TCRdb alone, since no DNA is present to check it. Germline V gives CDR1 SGHVS, CDR2 FQNEAQ. The CDR3 contains 16 residues. The CDR3 sequence is CASSLEGGGLRDTQYF.

The gene calls are TRBV12-3 or TRBV12-4 and TRBJ2-1. CDR3 length equals 11 residues. The chain's CDR3 is CASSSGGEQFF.

This chain uses TRBV28 with TRBJ2-7; TCRdb outputs TRBD1, but without DNA this stays unchecked. Germline CDR1 MDHEN, CDR2 SYDVKM. The CDR3 is made up of 13 amino acids. Here the CDR3 reads CASSLRQGDEQYF.

The gene calls are TRBV29-1 and TRBJ2-3; TCRdb's assignment of TRBD1 cannot be checked, as there is no DNA. The CDR3 is made up of 11 amino acids. Germline V gives CDR1 SQVTM, CDR2 ANQGSEA. CDR3 region: CSPRSGGTQYF.

The chain employs TRBV14 and TRBJ2-1; the D call of TRBD2 rests on TCRdb alone, since no DNA is present to check it. The CDR3 has 16 residues. Per germline, CDR1 SGHDN and CDR2 FVKESK. The CDR3 region is CASSQKAGEWNNEQFF. Combining the CDR3 with reference TRBV14 and TRBJ2-1 gives the whole variable domain EAGVTQFPSHSVIEKGQTVTLRCDPISGHDNLYWYRRVMGKEIKFLLHFVKESKQDESGMPNNRFLAERTGGTYSTLKVQPAELEDSGVYFCASSQKAGEWNNEQFFGPGTRLTVL.

The chain recombines TRBV15 with TRBJ2-6; the TCRdb D gene call, TRBD1, has no DNA to confirm it. The CDR3 contains 19 residues. Germline lookup yields CDR1 LNHNV and CDR2 YYDKDF (reference sequence). This CDR3 reads CATSTLQGSAFSGANVLTF.

The chain is built from TRBV7-3 and TRBJ2-1; TCRdb gives TRBD1 as the D gene, but with no DNA this cannot be confirmed. Germline CDR1 is SGHTA and CDR2 is FQGTGA. The CDR3 loop spans 12 amino acids. CDR3 loop: CARGGDDNEQFF.

The J gene is TRBJ2-3, the V gene TRBV28; as DNA is missing, the TRBD2 call by TCRdb cannot be tested. Germline V gene lookup returns CDR1 MDHEN and CDR2 SYDVKM. The length of the CDR3 is 15 residues. The CDR3 region is CASSPLATGTDTQYF.

V is TRBV7-2 and J is TRBJ1-2. The CDR3 has 11 amino acids. Per germline, CDR1 SGHTA and CDR2 FQGNSA. CDR3 residues: CASSLMTEPTF.

The J gene is TRBJ2-1, the V gene TRBV15; with no DNA, the TCRdb D assignment of TRBD2 cannot be verified. The CDR3 contains 14 residues. CDR1 LNHNV and CDR2 YYDKDF come from the germline V gene (reference sequence). The CDR3 is CATGVRGLPNEQFF. Filled out from reference TRBV15 and TRBJ2-1, the complete variable domain reads DAMVIQNPRYQVTQFGKPVTLSCSQTLNHNVMYWYQQKSSQAPKLLFHYYDKDFNNEADTPDNFQSRRPNTSFCFLDIRSPGLGDTAMYLCATGVRGLPNEQFFGPGTRLTVL.

The V call is TRBV7-2, the J call TRBJ1-5. Germline assignment: CDR1 SGHTA and CDR2 FQGNSA. The CDR3 length is 15 residues. The CDR3 region is CASSSGYMSNQPQHF.

The V call is TRBV12-3 or TRBV12-4, the J call TRBJ2-1. The CDR3 has 13 residues. The CDR3 loop reads CASSFYPAGEQFF.

V is TRBV7-6 and J is TRBJ1-2. Per the germline V gene, CDR1 is SGHVS and CDR2 is FNYEAQ. The CDR3 has 16 amino acids. The CDR3 here is CASSLDGQNPNYGYTF.

The chain joins TRBV6-6 to TRBJ2-1. CDR1 MNHNY and CDR2 SVGAGI come from the germline V gene (reference sequence). CDR3 size: 12 residues. This CDR3 is CASSYGDNEQFF.

The chain has TRBV29-1 and TRBJ2-7; TCRdb's D call, TRBD1, is unchecked because there is no DNA. The CDR3 loop spans 14 amino acids. Germline V CDR1 and CDR2: SQVTM, ANQGSEA. CDR3 sequence: CSVERLQGVYEQYF.

The chain links TRBV4-2 to TRBJ2-7; TCRdb designates TRBD2, a call that cannot be tested without DNA. From germline, CDR1 is LGHNA and CDR2 YNFKEQ. The CDR3 contains 18 residues. CDR3 loop: CASSQDRIGLAISYEQYF.

J is TRBJ2-3 and V is TRBV28; TCRdb's D call, TRBD2, is unchecked because there is no DNA. The CDR3 runs 16 residues. In germline, CDR1 is MDHEN, CDR2 SYDVKM. The CDR3 is CASHPWDQSSTDTQYF. The whole variable domain, filled in from reference TRBV28 and TRBJ2-3, reads DVKVTQSSRYLVKRTGEKVFLECVQDMDHENMFWYRQDPGLGLRLIYFSYDVKMKEKGDIPEGYSVSREKKERFSLILESASTNQTSMYLCASHPWDQSSTDTQYFGPGTRLTVL.